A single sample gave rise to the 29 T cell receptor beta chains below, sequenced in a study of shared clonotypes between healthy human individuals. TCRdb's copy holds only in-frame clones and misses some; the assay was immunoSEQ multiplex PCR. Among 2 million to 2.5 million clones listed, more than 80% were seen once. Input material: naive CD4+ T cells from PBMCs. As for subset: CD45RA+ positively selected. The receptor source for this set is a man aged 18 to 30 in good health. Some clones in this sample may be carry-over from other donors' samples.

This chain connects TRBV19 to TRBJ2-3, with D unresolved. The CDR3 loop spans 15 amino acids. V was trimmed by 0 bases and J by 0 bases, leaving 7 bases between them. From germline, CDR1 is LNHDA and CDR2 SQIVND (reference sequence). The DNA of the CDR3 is TGTGCCAGTAGTATAGAGCTCCATAGCACAGATACGCAGTATTTT. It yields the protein CASSIELHSTDTQYF.

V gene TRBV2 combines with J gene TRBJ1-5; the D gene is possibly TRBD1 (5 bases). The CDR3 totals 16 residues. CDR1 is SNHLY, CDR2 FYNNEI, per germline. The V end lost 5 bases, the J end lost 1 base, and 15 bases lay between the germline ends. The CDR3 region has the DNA TGTGCCAGCAGTCGTTGGCAGGGTCAGAGCAATCAGCCCCAGCATTTT. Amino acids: CASSRWQGQSNQPQHF. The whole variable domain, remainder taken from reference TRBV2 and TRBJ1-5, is EPEVTQTPSHQVTQMGQEVILRCVPISNHLYFYWYRQILGQKVEFLVSFYNNEISEKSEIFDDQFSVERPDGSNFTLKIRSTKLEDSAMYFCASSRWQGQSNQPQHFGDGTRLSIL.

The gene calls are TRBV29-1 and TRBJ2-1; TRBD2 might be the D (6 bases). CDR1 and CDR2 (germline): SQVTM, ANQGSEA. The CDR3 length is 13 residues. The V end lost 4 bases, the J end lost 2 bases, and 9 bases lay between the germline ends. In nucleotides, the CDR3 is TGCAGCGTTGCGCGGGGTACCTACAATGAGCAGTTCTTC. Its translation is CSVARGTYNEQFF.

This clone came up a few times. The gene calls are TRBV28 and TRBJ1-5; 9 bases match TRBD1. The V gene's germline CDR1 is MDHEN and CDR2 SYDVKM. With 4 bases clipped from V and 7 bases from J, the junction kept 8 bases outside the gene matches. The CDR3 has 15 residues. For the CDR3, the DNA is TGTGCCAGCAGTTCGGGACAGGGAGTTTGGCAGCCCCAGCATTTT. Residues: CASSSGQGVWQPQHF.

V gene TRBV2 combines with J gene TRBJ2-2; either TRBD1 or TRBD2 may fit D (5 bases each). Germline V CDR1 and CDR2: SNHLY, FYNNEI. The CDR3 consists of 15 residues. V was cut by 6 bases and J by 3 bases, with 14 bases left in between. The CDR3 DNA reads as TGTGCCAGCAGGTTGGGGGTTGGTTACACCGGGGAGCTGTTTTTT. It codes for CASRLGVGYTGELFF. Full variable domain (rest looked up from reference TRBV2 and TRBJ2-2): EPEVTQTPSHQVTQMGQEVILRCVPISNHLYFYWYRQILGQKVEFLVSFYNNEISEKSEIFDDQFSVERPDGSNFTLKIRSTKLEDSAMYFCASRLGVGYTGELFFGEGSRLTVL.

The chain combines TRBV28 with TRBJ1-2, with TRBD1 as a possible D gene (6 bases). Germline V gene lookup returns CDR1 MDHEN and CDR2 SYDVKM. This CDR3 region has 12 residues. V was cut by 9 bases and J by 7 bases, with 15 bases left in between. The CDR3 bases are TGTGCCAGTTCGGACAGTATCGGTGGCTACACCTTC. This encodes CASSDSIGGYTF.

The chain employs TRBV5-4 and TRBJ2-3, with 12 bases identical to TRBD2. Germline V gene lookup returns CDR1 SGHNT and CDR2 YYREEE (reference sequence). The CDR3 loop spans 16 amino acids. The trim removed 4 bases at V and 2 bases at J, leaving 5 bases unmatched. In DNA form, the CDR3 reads TGTGCCAGCAGCCCACGGACTAGCGGGGCCACAGATACGCAGTATTTT. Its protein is CASSPRTSGATDTQYF.

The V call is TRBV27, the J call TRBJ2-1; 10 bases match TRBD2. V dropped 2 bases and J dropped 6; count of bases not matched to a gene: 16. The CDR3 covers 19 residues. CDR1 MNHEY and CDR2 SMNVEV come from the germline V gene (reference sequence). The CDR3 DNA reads TGTGCCAGCAGTTTACCCCGTGGGACCCCAGCGGGAGGGGTCAATGAGCAGTTCTTC. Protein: CASSLPRGTPAGGVNEQFF.

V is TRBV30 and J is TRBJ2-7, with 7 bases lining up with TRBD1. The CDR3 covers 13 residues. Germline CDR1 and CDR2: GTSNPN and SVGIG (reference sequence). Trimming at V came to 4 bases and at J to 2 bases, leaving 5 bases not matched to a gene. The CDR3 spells CAWNKQGTYEQYF. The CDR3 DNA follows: TGTGCCTGGAATAAACAGGGGACCTACGAGCAGTACTTC.

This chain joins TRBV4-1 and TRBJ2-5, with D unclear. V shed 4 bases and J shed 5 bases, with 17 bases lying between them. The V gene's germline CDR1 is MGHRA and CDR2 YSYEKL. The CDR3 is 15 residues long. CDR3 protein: CASSPRPDLMETQYF. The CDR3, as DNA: TGCGCCAGCAGCCCCAGACCGGACCTTATGGAGACCCAGTACTTC.

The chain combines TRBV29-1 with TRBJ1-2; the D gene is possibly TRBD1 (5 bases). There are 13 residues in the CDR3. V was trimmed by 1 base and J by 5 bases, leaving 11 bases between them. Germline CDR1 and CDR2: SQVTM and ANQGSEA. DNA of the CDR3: TGCAGCGTTGAAGGGCGGGGCCCATATGGCTACACCTTC. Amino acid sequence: CSVEGRGPYGYTF.

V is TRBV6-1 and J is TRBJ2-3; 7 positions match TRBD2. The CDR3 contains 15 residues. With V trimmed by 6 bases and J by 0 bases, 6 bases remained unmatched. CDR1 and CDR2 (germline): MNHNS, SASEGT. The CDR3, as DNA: TGTGCCAGCAGGGTAGCGGGCCCTAGCACAGATACGCAGTATTTT. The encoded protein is CASRVAGPSTDTQYF.

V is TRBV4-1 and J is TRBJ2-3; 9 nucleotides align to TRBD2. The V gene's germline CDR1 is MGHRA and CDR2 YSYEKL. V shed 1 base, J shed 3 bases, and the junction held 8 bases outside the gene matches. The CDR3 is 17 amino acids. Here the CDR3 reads CASSQANTGLATDTQYF. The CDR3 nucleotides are TGCGCCAGCAGCCAAGCAAATACGGGACTAGCTACAGATACGCAGTATTTT.

Written as DNA, the CDR3 is TGCGCCAGCAGCTTGGACAATAGCGGGGGGACCTACGAGCAGTACTTC. Its protein is CASSLDNSGGTYEQYF. This sequence joins TRBV5-1 and TRBJ2-7; TRBD2 matches at 10 bases. Germline V CDR1 and CDR2: SGHRS, YFSETQ. The CDR3 runs to 16 residues. V shed 0 bases, J shed 2 bases, and the junction held 5 bases outside the gene matches.

The CDR3 DNA reads TGTGCCACCAGCAGAGCGGGAGGGGGTGGCAATGAGCAGTTCTTC. As protein: CATSRAGGGGNEQFF. The rearrangement joins TRBV15 to TRBJ2-1, with 8 bases identical to TRBD2. The CDR3 totals 15 residues. Trimming took 1 base from V and 6 from J; bases not matched to a gene: 5. Per the germline V gene, CDR1 is LNHNV and CDR2 is YYDKDF (reference sequence).

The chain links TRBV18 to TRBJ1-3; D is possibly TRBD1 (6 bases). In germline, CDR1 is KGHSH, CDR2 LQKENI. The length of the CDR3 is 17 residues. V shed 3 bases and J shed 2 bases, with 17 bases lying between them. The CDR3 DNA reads TGTGCCAGCTCACCGGGGGCAAGGGGCGCGACTGGAAACACCATATATTTT. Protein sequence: CASSPGARGATGNTIYF.

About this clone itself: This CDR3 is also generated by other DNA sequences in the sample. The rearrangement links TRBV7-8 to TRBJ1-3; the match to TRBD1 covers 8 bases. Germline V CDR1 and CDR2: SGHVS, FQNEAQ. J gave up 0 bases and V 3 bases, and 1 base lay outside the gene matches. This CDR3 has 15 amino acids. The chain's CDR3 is CASSLDRVSGNTIYF. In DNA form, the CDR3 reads TGTGCCAGCAGCTTGGACAGGGTCTCTGGAAACACCATATATTTT.

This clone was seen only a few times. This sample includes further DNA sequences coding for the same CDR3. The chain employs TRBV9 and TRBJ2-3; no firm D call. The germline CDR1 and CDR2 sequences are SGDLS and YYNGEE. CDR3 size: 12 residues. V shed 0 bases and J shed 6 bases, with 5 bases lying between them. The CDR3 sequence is CASSVATDTQYF. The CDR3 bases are TGTGCCAGCAGCGTAGCTACGGATACGCAGTATTTT.

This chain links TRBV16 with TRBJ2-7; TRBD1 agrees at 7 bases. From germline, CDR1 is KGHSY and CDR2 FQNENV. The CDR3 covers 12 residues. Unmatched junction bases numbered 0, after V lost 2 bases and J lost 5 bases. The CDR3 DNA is TGTGCCAGCAGCCAACAGGGGGACGAGCAGTACTTC. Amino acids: CASSQQGDEQYF.

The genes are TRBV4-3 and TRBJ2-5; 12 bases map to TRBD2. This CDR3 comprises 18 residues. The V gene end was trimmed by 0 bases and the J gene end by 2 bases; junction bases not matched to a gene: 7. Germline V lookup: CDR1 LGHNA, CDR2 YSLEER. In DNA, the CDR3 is TGCGCCAGCAGCCAAGAGACTAGCGGGAGCATAAGGCAAGAGACCCAGTACTTC. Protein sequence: CASSQETSGSIRQETQYF.

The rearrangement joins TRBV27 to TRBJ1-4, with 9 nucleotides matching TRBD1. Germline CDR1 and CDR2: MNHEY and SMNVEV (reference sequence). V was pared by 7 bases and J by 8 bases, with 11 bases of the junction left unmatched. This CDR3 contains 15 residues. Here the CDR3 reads CASTTPGQGYEKLFF. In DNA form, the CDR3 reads TGTGCCAGCACCACACCGGGACAGGGATACGAAAAACTGTTTTTT.

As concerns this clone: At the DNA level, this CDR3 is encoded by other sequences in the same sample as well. CDR3 loop: CASSAEETQYF. The DNA for the CDR3 is TGTGCCTCCTCTGCGGAAGAGACCCAGTACTTC. V usage is TRBV28 and J usage is TRBJ2-5, with no clear D. The CDR3 has 11 amino acids. CDR1 and CDR2 (germline): MDHEN, SYDVKM. Trimming cost V 11 bases and J 3 bases, with 10 bases left between them.

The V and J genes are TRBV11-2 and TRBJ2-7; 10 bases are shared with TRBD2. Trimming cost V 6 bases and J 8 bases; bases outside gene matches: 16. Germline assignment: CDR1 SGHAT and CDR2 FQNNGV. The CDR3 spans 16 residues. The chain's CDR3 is CASSTLGGTSAGKQYF. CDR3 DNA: TGTGCCAGCAGTACCCTGGGGGGGACTAGCGCTGGCAAGCAGTACTTC.

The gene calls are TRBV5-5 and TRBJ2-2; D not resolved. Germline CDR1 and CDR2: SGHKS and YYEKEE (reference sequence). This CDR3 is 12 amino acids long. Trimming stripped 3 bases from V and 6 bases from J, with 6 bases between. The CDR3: CASSSRPGELFF. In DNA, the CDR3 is TGTGCCAGCAGCTCCCGCCCCGGGGAGCTGTTTTTT.

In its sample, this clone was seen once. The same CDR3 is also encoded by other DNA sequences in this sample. This CDR3 reads CASSLVAGGQETQYF. As DNA, the CDR3 is TGCGCCAGCAGCTTGGTCGCGGGAGGGCAGGAGACCCAGTACTTC. The gene calls are TRBV5-1 and TRBJ2-5; 9 positions agree with TRBD2. CDR3 length: 15 residues. Trimming at V came to 0 bases and at J to 5 bases, leaving 5 bases not matched to a gene. CDR1 and CDR2 from the germline V gene are SGHRS and YFSETQ.

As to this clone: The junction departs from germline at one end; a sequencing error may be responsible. In nucleotides, the CDR3 is TGTGCCAGCAGCTGGGACGAGCAGTGCTTC. The encoded protein is CASSWDEQCF. The genes are TRBV7-3 and TRBJ2-7; the D call may be TRBD1 or TRBD2 (5 bases each). Germline CDR1 SGHTA, CDR2 FQGTGA. The CDR3 consists of 10 residues.

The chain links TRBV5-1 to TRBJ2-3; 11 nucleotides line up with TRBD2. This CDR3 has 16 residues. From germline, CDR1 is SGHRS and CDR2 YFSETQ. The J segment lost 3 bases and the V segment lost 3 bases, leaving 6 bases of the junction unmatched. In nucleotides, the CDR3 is TGCGCCAGCAGCTACGTAGCGGGAGGGCCTACAGATACGCAGTATTTT. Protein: CASSYVAGGPTDTQYF.

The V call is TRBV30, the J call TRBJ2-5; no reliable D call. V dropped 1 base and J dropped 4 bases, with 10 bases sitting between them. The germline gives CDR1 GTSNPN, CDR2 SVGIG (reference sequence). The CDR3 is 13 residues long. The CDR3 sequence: CAWSDQSRETQYF. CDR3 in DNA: TGTGCCTGGAGTGACCAGAGCCGAGAGACCCAGTACTTC.

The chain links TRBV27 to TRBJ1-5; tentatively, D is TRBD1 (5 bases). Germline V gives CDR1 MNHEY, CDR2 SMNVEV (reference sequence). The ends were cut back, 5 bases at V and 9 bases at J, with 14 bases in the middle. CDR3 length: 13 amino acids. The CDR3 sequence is CASSGLGERPQHF. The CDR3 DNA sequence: TGTGCCAGCAGTGGATTAGGGGAACGGCCCCAGCATTTT.